The next 17 T cell receptor beta chains were all read from a single sample in a study of OX40 agonist ivuxolimab in advanced cancers. Produced via immunoSEQ multiplex PCR; TCRdb's table is partial and in-frame only. The sample contains around 20,000 clones, about 74% of which appear only once. The sample here was CD4+ or CD8+ T cells sorted from blood, taken in a trial of the OX40 agonist ivuxolimab. Receptor source: an adult with an advanced solid tumor such as melanoma, head and neck, liver or kidney cancer.

This clone has only one observation. This chain links TRBV7-9 with TRBJ2-1; D possibly corresponds to TRBD2 (7 bases). The germline V and J ends were trimmed by 6 bases and 1 base, with 10 bases remaining between them. CDR1 is SEHNR and CDR2 is FQNEAQ in the germline V gene (reference sequence). The CDR3 length is 14 residues. The CDR3 region has the DNA TGTGCCAGCAGAGGGGGGGCTTCCTACAATGAGCAGTTCTTC. Translated: CASRGGASYNEQFF. The variable domain in full, with the rest retrieved from reference TRBV7-9 and TRBJ2-1, is DTGVSQNPRHKITKRGQNVTFRCDPISEHNRLYWYRQTLGQGPEFLTYFQNEAQLEKSRLLSDRFSAERPKGSFSTLEIQRTEQGDSAMYLCASRGGASYNEQFFGPGTRLTVL.

The genes are TRBV27 and TRBJ2-7; 10 bases line up with TRBD2. CDR3 length: 15 residues. V shed 8 bases, J shed 5 bases, and the junction held 12 bases outside the gene matches. Per the germline V gene, CDR1 is MNHEY and CDR2 is SMNVEV (reference sequence). The DNA for the CDR3 is TGTGCCAGCTGGGGTGGGCTAGCGGGAGCCAACGAGCAGTACTTC. Its translation: CASWGGLAGANEQYF.

By its share, this clone is medium-sized. The chain is built from TRBV7-9 and TRBJ2-7, with TRBD2 identical over 8 bases. The CDR3 has 16 residues. Germline V gives CDR1 SEHNR, CDR2 FQNEAQ (reference sequence). With 7 bases clipped from V and 0 bases from J, the junction kept 11 bases outside the gene matches. The CDR3 is CASTTSAGVNSYEQYF. DNA for the CDR3: TGTGCCAGCACGACTAGCGCCGGAGTTAACTCCTACGAGCAGTACTTC.

The chain recombines TRBV7-3 with TRBJ2-3; D perhaps matches TRBD2 (5 bases). This CDR3 has 17 amino acids. Deletions cut 1 base from V and 4 bases from J, with 18 bases between. CDR1 and CDR2 (germline): SGHTA, FQGTGA. CDR3 loop: CASSLMHLRAGPDTQYF. CDR3 nucleotides: TGTGCCAGCAGCTTAATGCATTTGAGGGCTGGCCCAGATACGCAGTATTTT.

The chain employs TRBV11-2 and TRBJ2-5, with a weak D call TRBD2 (5 bases). Near its end, the DNA agrees better with TRBJ2-7, so the J call may be wrong. The CDR3 consists of 16 residues. Germline lookup yields CDR1 SGHAT and CDR2 FQNNGV. The CDR3 DNA reads TGTGCCAGCAGCTTAGACCCGACTACCTTTACCTACGAGCAGTACTTC. Protein sequence: CASSLDPTTFTYEQYF.

With respect to this clone: A junction boundary mismatches the germline segment, possibly from a read error. V usage is TRBV7-9 and J usage is TRBJ1-4; 7 bases match TRBD1. Germline CDR1 is SEHNR and CDR2 is FQNEAQ (reference sequence). This CDR3 spans 12 amino acids. This chain's CDR3 is CASSRWEGGLDF. CDR3 DNA: TGTGCCAGCAGCCGCTGGGAAGGGGGCTTGGATTTT.

V and J are TRBV30 and TRBJ2-6; TRBD1 might be the D (6 bases). Germline V lookup: CDR1 GTSNPN, CDR2 SVGIG (reference sequence). V was clipped by 3 bases and J by 1 base, with 22 bases between them. The CDR3 sequence is 19 residues long. The CDR3 region has the DNA TGTGCCTGGAGCGAGGACAGTGGGGGTTTAAGGTCTGGGGCCAACGTCCTGACTTTC. Its translation is CAWSEDSGGLRSGANVLTF.

This chain's CDR3 is CASRVTGQGVNEQYF. The CDR3 region has the DNA TGTGCCAGCAGGGTTACGGGGCAGGGAGTTAACGAGCAGTACTTC. The rearrangement uses TRBV6-5 and TRBJ2-7, with D possibly called TRBD1 or TRBD2 (5 bases each). The V and J ends lost 6 bases and 5 bases respectively, with 20 bases between them. CDR1 is MNHEY and CDR2 is SVGAGI in the germline V gene. This CDR3 has 15 residues.

There are a few counts of this clone. This rearrangement joins TRBV7-9 to TRBJ2-7, with D uncertain. Germline lookup yields CDR1 SEHNR and CDR2 FQNEAQ (reference sequence). The CDR3 spans 13 residues. Deletions cut 0 bases from V and 5 bases from J, with 8 bases between. The CDR3 sequence is CASSLARQDEQYF. The CDR3 nucleotides are TGTGCCAGCAGCTTAGCTCGCCAGGACGAGCAGTACTTC.

In its sample, this clone ranks as medium-sized. The chain employs TRBV7-9 and TRBJ1-1; TRBD1 aligns across 8 bases. Germline CDR1 reads SEHNR; CDR2 reads FQNEAQ (reference sequence). V trimming: 6 bases; J trimming: 0 bases; junction bases outside the gene matches: 6. CDR3 size: 15 residues. CDR3 DNA: TGTGCCAGCAGGGACGGACAGGGAATGAACACTGAAGCTTTCTTT. Translating it yields CASRDGQGMNTEAFF.

The V and J genes are TRBV7-9 and TRBJ2-7; D call uncertain. The CDR3 consists of 15 residues. Germline CDR1 is SEHNR and CDR2 is FQNEAQ (reference sequence). Trimming removed 2 bases at V and 3 bases at J, with 14 bases between. CDR3 coding DNA: TGTGCCAGCAGCTTAACTATCGGACCTCTCTACGAGCAGTACTTC. Translation: CASSLTIGPLYEQYF.

This sequence joins TRBV21-1 and TRBJ2-7; no check of the table's D call, TRBD1, against the DNA was made. TRBV21-1 is listed as a pseudogene. The CDR3 totals 16 residues. CDR3 residues: CASSPPGGTGGFEQYF. The CDR3 DNA follows: TGTGCCAGCAGCCCCCCCGGTGGGACAGGGGGCTTCGAGCAGTACTTC.

In nucleotides, the CDR3 is TGTGCCAGCAGTGATGGTGCGGCCGAAAAACTGTTTTTT. It specifies CASSDGAAEKLFF. The rearrangement joins TRBV2 to TRBJ1-4; D remains unclear. CDR3 length: 13 residues. Trimming took 3 bases from V and 8 from J, leaving 10 bases between them. The germline V gene has CDR1 SNHLY and CDR2 FYNNEI.

This clone was counted a single time. The rearrangement uses TRBV6-6 and TRBJ2-7; tentative D call: TRBD1 (5 bases). This CDR3 spans 12 amino acids. Trimming removed 3 bases at V and 7 bases at J, with 10 bases between. CDR1 and CDR2 (germline): MNHNY, SVGAGI (reference sequence). Here the CDR3 DNA reads TGTGCCAGCAGTTATCGGCAGGGTGAGCAGTACTTC. It encodes CASSYRQGEQYF.

J is TRBJ2-1 and V is TRBV28, with D tentatively TRBD1 or TRBD2 (5 bases each). Germline CDR1 MDHEN, CDR2 SYDVKM. The CDR3 is 14 amino acids. V gave up 6 bases and J gave up 0 bases, with 9 bases separating them. The CDR3 spells CASSEGFSYNEQFF. The CDR3 DNA is TGTGCCAGCAGCGAGGGGTTCTCCTACAATGAGCAGTTCTTC.

This clone qualifies as medium-sized. Other nucleotide sequences from this sample produce the same CDR3. The CDR3 spells CASSPIFSGANVLTF. CDR3 bases: TGTGCCAGCAGCCCAATTTTCTCTGGGGCCAACGTCCTGACTTTC. This sequence joins TRBV7-6 and TRBJ2-6; no definite D call. The CDR3 has 15 residues. Trimming removed 5 bases from V and 0 bases from J, with 8 bases in between. Germline assignment: CDR1 SGHVS and CDR2 FNYEAQ.

A few counts support this clone. CDR3 loop: CASSLVGDTQYF. The CDR3 DNA sequence: TGTGCCAGCAGCTTAGTGGGAGATACGCAGTATTTT. J is TRBJ2-3 and V is TRBV7-9; D uncertain. V was cut by 1 base and J by 5 bases, with 4 bases left in between. Germline values: CDR1 SEHNR, CDR2 FQNEAQ (reference sequence). The length of the CDR3 is 12 residues.